The 20 T cell receptor beta chains in this list originate from one sample, sequenced in a study of identical twins. TCRdb independently ran MiXCR on the 5' RACE reads; one entry per CDR3 protein. The sample has over 200,000 distinct CDR3 sequences; 5.5% to 7.5% are singletons. The sample was also reused in another study, on T cells expressing NK-cell markers.

The specimen was CD8+ T cells sorted from blood. All receptors derive from a woman younger than 30 in good health.

J is TRBJ2-3 and V is TRBV20-1, with 12 positions matching TRBD2. Germline CDR1 is DFQATT and CDR2 is SNEGSKA (reference sequence). With 6 bases clipped from V and 8 bases from J, the junction kept 9 bases outside the gene matches. The CDR3 consists of 14 residues. CDR3 amino acids: CSANLAGGPSTQYF. Written as DNA, the CDR3 is TGCAGTGCCAATCTAGCGGGAGGGCCCAGTACGCAGTATTTT.

The chain recombines TRBV15 with TRBJ1-4; D not resolved. This CDR3 comprises 17 residues. Germline V lookup: CDR1 LNHNV, CDR2 YYDKDF (reference sequence). V shed 0 bases and J shed 3 bases, with 14 bases lying between them. The CDR3 DNA follows: TGTGCCACCAGCAGAGAACCGGGGAGAAAGGCTAATGAAAAACTGTTTTTT. This encodes CATSREPGRKANEKLFF.

This clonotype was recorded at least ten times. The V and J genes are TRBV12-3 or TRBV12-4 and TRBJ2-5; D call uncertain. The CDR3 sequence is 12 residues long. V lost 2 bases to trimming and J lost 5 bases, with 6 bases between them. CDR3 DNA: TGTGCCAGCAGTTTATCCGGGGAGACCCAGTACTTC. This codes for CASSLSGETQYF.

The chain has TRBV11-2 and TRBJ2-7; possibly TRBD1 or TRBD2 for D (5 bases each). The CDR3 consists of 15 residues. Germline CDR1 and CDR2: SGHAT and FQNNGV. The CDR3 sequence is CATGEFGDGYYEQYF. The CDR3 coding sequence is TGTGCAACCGGAGAGTTCGGGGACGGATACTACGAGCAGTACTTC.

This rearrangement joins TRBV3-1 to TRBJ2-1; TRBD2 might be the D (5 bases). The V gene lost 1 base and the J gene lost 15 bases, with 16 bases spanning the gap. There are 13 residues in the CDR3. The germline V gene encodes CDR1 LGHDT and CDR2 YNNKEL (reference sequence). CDR3 residues: CASSQVLAGVPFF. The CDR3 DNA is TGTGCCAGCAGCCAAGTTCTAGCCGGAGTTCCGTTCTTC.

At least ten counts were recorded for this clonotype. This chain connects TRBV10-3 to TRBJ2-5; D is perhaps TRBD1 (6 bases). The CDR3 is 14 residues long. Germline V gene lookup returns CDR1 ENHRY and CDR2 SYGVKD. V shed 2 bases and J shed 5 bases, with 12 bases lying between them. CDR3 nucleotides: TGTGCCATCAGTGAGCCGGACAGAGGGGAGACCCAGTACTTC. Protein sequence: CAISEPDRGETQYF.

This clonotype was observed a few times. The J gene is TRBJ1-2, the V gene TRBV5-6, with TRBD1 identical over 7 bases. CDR3 size: 14 residues. The V and J ends lost 3 bases and 4 bases, in that order; junction bases with no gene match: 6. In germline, CDR1 is SGHDT, CDR2 YYEEEE. CDR3: CASSWGTDSYGYTF. CDR3 coding DNA: TGTGCCAGCAGCTGGGGGACAGATAGCTATGGCTACACCTTC.

This clonotype showed up many times. J is TRBJ2-5 and V is TRBV20-1; D possibly corresponds to TRBD2 (7 bases). This CDR3 contains 14 residues. Trimming stripped 6 bases from V and 4 bases from J, with 18 bases between. CDR1 DFQATT and CDR2 SNEGSKA come from the germline V gene (reference sequence). The CDR3 DNA reads as TGCAGTGCCAGGGGCACTAGCGAGAGAGAGACCCAGTACTTC. Its translation is CSARGTSERETQYF.

The chain is built from TRBV3-1 and TRBJ2-2, with D perhaps matching TRBD2 (5 bases). CDR1 is LGHDT, CDR2 YNNKEL, per germline (reference sequence). The CDR3 extends over 14 amino acids. The V gene lost 8 bases and the J gene lost 5 bases, with 15 bases spanning the gap. The CDR3 reads CASQGSVGTGELFF. The CDR3 nucleotides are TGTGCCAGCCAAGGGAGCGTAGGGACCGGGGAGCTGTTTTTT.

This clonotype came up many times. The rearrangement uses TRBV7-8 and TRBJ1-1; tentatively, D is TRBD1 (6 bases). This CDR3 is 15 amino acids long. The V gene lost 7 bases and the J gene lost 5 bases, with 20 bases spanning the gap. Per germline, CDR1 SGHVS and CDR2 FQNEAQ. The CDR3 DNA is TGTGCCAGCACCTTGGAGTTTGGGGGGCTTACTGAAGCTTTCTTT. Amino acids: CASTLEFGGLTEAFF.

The rearrangement joins TRBV6-6 to TRBJ2-7, with D hard to call. CDR3 size: 13 residues. V dropped 2 bases and J dropped 3 bases, with 8 bases sitting between them. Germline V gene sequence: CDR1 MNHNY, CDR2 SVGAGI (reference sequence). Written as DNA, the CDR3 is TGTGCCAGCAGTTACGTGGCTATCTACGAGCAGTACTTC. It encodes CASSYVAIYEQYF.

This clonotype appeared many times. The CDR3 region has the DNA TGTGCCACCAGTGACTCTGCAAACATTCAGTACTTC. It translates to CATSDSANIQYF. The chain couples TRBV24-1 to TRBJ2-4; no clear D. The V end was cut by 4 bases, the J end by 6 bases, with 6 bases between. Per the germline V gene, CDR1 is KGHDR and CDR2 is SFDVKD. The CDR3 contains 12 residues.

Ten or more counts support this clonotype. This chain joins TRBV5-1 and TRBJ2-7, with 11 bases matching TRBD1. CDR3 length: 15 residues. The germline CDR1 and CDR2 sequences are SGHRS and YFSETQ. J lost 5 bases, V lost 0 bases, and 4 bases had no gene match. DNA of the CDR3: TGCGCCAGCAGCTTGGTAGGACAGGGGGCCCACGAGCAGTACTTC. Translating gives CASSLVGQGAHEQYF.

The chain joins TRBV11-2 to TRBJ1-2; D is possibly TRBD1 (5 bases). Trimming shortened V by 5 bases and J by 8 bases, and 15 bases separated the two germline ends. In germline, CDR1 is SGHAT, CDR2 FQNNGV. This CDR3 has 13 amino acids. CDR3 sequence: CASSLGSQGGYTF. The CDR3 DNA reads TGTGCCAGCAGCCTCGGGAGCCAGGGCGGCTACACCTTC.

This clonotype was counted between two and nine times. V usage is TRBV4-3 and J usage is TRBJ2-7; D is perhaps TRBD2 (6 bases). With 0 bases removed from V and 4 bases from J, the gap between germline ends came to 16 bases. CDR1 is LGHNA, CDR2 YSLEER, per germline. This CDR3 is 16 amino acids long. The CDR3: CASSQDPGLDPYEQYF. Written as DNA, the CDR3 is TGCGCCAGCAGCCAAGATCCGGGACTTGATCCTTACGAGCAGTACTTC.

This clonotype has only a few counts. The chain links TRBV20-1 to TRBJ2-2; TRBD2 agrees at 9 bases. CDR1 and CDR2 (germline): DFQATT, SNEGSKA (reference sequence). V trimming: 3 bases; J trimming: 4 bases; junction bases outside the gene matches: 6. This CDR3 contains 15 residues. CDR3 DNA sequence: TGCAGTGCTAGTTTGGGCGGGGGGGGCACCGGGGAGCTGTTTTTT. Amino acids: CSASLGGGGTGELFF.

The rearrangement uses TRBV29-1 and TRBJ2-7, with a possible D match to TRBD1 (6 bases). CDR1 and CDR2 (germline): SQVTM, ANQGSEA. The CDR3 has 16 amino acids. The V gene lost 0 bases and the J gene lost 3 bases, with 18 bases spanning the gap. The CDR3: CSVEEVSETGVYEQYF. CDR3 bases: TGCAGCGTTGAAGAAGTATCCGAGACAGGAGTCTACGAGCAGTACTTC.

The rearrangement uses TRBV4-1 and TRBJ2-7; weak D call: TRBD1 (5 bases). Trimming stripped 0 bases from V and 6 bases from J, with 15 bases between. The CDR3 loop spans 15 amino acids. The germline V gene has CDR1 MGHRA and CDR2 YSYEKL. The CDR3 loop is CASSQDTGSYCEQYF. As DNA, the CDR3 is TGCGCCAGCAGCCAAGATACAGGTAGCTACTGCGAGCAGTACTTC.

This clonotype was seen a few times. The rearrangement uses TRBV5-5 and TRBJ1-4; the D is unclear. V was pared by 7 bases and J by 6 bases, with 19 bases between. The germline V gene has CDR1 SGHKS and CDR2 YYEKEE (reference sequence). The CDR3 extends over 15 amino acids. CDR3 region: CASYERVGADEKLFF. The CDR3 region has the DNA TGTGCCAGCTACGAGCGCGTGGGCGCGGATGAAAAACTGTTTTTT. The complete variable domain, with remaining parts taken from reference TRBV5-5 and TRBJ1-4, reads DAGVTQSPTHLIKTRGQQVTLRCSPISGHKSVSWYQQVLGQGPQFIFQYYEKEERGRGNFPDRFSARQFPNYSSELNVNALLLGDSALYLCASYERVGADEKLFFGSGTQLSVL.

The V gene is TRBV14, the J gene TRBJ1-2; a possible D gene is TRBD1 (6 bases). V was cut by 4 bases and J by 4 bases, with 13 bases left in between. From germline, CDR1 is SGHDN and CDR2 FVKESK. The CDR3 runs to 14 residues. The CDR3 nucleotides read TGTGCCAGCAGCCCCCAGGGGACTTCCTATGGCTACACCTTC. Amino acid sequence: CASSPQGTSYGYTF.